A single sample is the source of the 28 T cell receptor beta chains below, sequenced in a study of identifying expanded T cells in peripheral blood. The data were produced by immunoSEQ multiplex PCR, yet TCRdb's version contains in-frame clones alone and is incomplete. The sample carries some 95,000 clones, nearly 90% recorded once. The sequenced sample was blood. The receptors derive from a person aged 18 to 70 in good health.

The chain uses TRBV29-1 and TRBJ2-1, with 8 bases fitting TRBD2. CDR1 is SQVTM, CDR2 ANQGSEA, per germline. The CDR3 extends over 13 amino acids. With V trimmed by 7 bases and J by 1 base, 3 bases remained unmatched. CDR3 coding DNA: TGCAGCGCCTCTAGCGGGTCCTACAATGAGCAGTTCTTC. Residues: CSASSGSYNEQFF.

V gene TRBV9 combines with J gene TRBJ2-1; D call uncertain. Germline V gene sequence: CDR1 SGDLS, CDR2 YYNGEE. V lost 1 base, J lost 8 bases, and 7 bases lay in between. The CDR3 runs to 12 residues. For the CDR3, the DNA is TGTGCCAGCAGCGTAACCCGGGATGAGCAGTTCTTC. It encodes CASSVTRDEQFF.

This clone was seen a few times. This chain links TRBV4-3 with TRBJ1-3; 7 nucleotides line up with TRBD1. J was trimmed by 0 bases and V by 0 bases; bases with no gene match: 11. Germline V gives CDR1 LGHNA, CDR2 YSLEER. CDR3 length equals 19 residues. The DNA of the CDR3 is TGCGCCAGCAGCCAAGATCTGGTGAGGGGGACAGTCTCTGGAAACACCATATATTTT. This gives the protein CASSQDLVRGTVSGNTIYF.

This chain uses TRBV10-3 with TRBJ2-7, with 10 bases aligning to TRBD2. CDR3 length equals 15 residues. Germline CDR1 is ENHRY and CDR2 is SYGVKD. V was pared by 4 bases and J by 2 bases, with 5 bases of the junction left unmatched. The CDR3 DNA reads TGTGCCATCAGTGTTGGCCTAGCGGGGGCCTACGAGCAGTACTTC. Its protein product is CAISVGLAGAYEQYF.

This chain links TRBV6-1 with TRBJ1-5; a weak D match, TRBD1 (6 bases). Trimming pared 6 bases from V and 3 bases from J, leaving 9 bases between. The CDR3 runs 13 residues. Germline values: CDR1 MNHNS, CDR2 SASEGT. The CDR3 sequence: CASRTGNNQPQHF. CDR3 DNA: TGTGCCAGCAGGACAGGAAACAATCAGCCCCAGCATTTT.

This clone was detected once. DNA for the CDR3: TGTGCCAGCAGCTTAGATGGGGGGGCAGGAGAGCAGTACTTC. It codes for CASSLDGGAGEQYF. This sequence joins TRBV11-2 and TRBJ2-7; maybe TRBD2 (7 bases). Germline CDR1 SGHAT, CDR2 FQNNGV. Trimming removed 0 bases at V and 7 bases at J, with 13 bases between. The CDR3 length is 14 residues. Combining the CDR3 with reference TRBV11-2 and TRBJ2-7 gives the whole variable domain EAGVAQSPRYKIIEKRQSVAFWCNPISGHATLYWYQQILGQGPKLLIQFQNNGVVDDSQLPKDRFSAERLKGVDSTLKIQPAKLEDSAVYLCASSLDGGAGEQYFGPGTRLTVT.

CDR3 in amino acids: CASSDNSYEQYF. CDR3 nucleotides: TGTGCCAGCAGCGACAACTCCTACGAGCAGTACTTC. The rearrangement joins TRBV2 to TRBJ2-7; D gene unclear. V lost 6 bases and J 0 bases, leaving 6 bases between the germline ends. Germline CDR1 and CDR2: SNHLY and FYNNEI. There are 12 residues in the CDR3.

The chain is built from TRBV7-3 and TRBJ2-3; D gene unclear. Germline V lookup: CDR1 SGHTA, CDR2 FQGTGA. V was trimmed by 5 bases and J by 4 bases, leaving 10 bases between them. The CDR3 has 13 residues. CDR3 coding DNA: TGTGCCAGCAGCGCCAGTTATGCAGATACGCAGTATTTT. Its translation: CASSASYADTQYF. The full variable domain, its missing parts supplied by reference TRBV7-3 and TRBJ2-3, is GAGVSQTPSNKVTEKGKYVELRCDPISGHTALYWYRQSLGQGPEFLIYFQGTGAADDSGLPNDRFFAVRPEGSVSTLKIQRTERGDSAVYLCASSASYADTQYFGPGTRLTVL.

V usage is TRBV7-9 and J usage is TRBJ2-3; D may be TRBD2 (7 bases). This CDR3 contains 18 residues. Trimming removed 8 bases at V and 6 bases at J, with 30 bases between. Per germline, CDR1 SEHNR and CDR2 FQNEAQ (reference sequence). The CDR3 protein is CASPNDVSAGGLRDTQYF. CDR3 DNA: TGTGCCAGCCCCAATGACGTTTCCGCCGGGGGGCTTAGGGATACGCAGTATTTT.

The J gene is TRBJ2-1, the V gene TRBV10-2; possible D gene TRBD2, 6 bases. This CDR3 is 13 amino acids long. Trimming stripped 6 bases from V and 6 bases from J, with 12 bases between. The V gene's germline CDR1 is WSHSY and CDR2 SAAADI. In DNA form, the CDR3 reads TGCGCCAGCAGAGGCGGGACCCTCAATGAGCAGTTCTTC. Translating gives CASRGGTLNEQFF.

J is TRBJ2-3 and V is TRBV4-1; 10 nucleotides align to TRBD2. The CDR3 is 16 amino acids. The germline V gene encodes CDR1 MGHRA and CDR2 YSYEKL. J lost 8 bases, V lost 1 base, and 9 bases had no gene match. The CDR3 DNA is TGCGCCAGCAGCCAAGCAACAGTTCAGCGGGAGGGTACGCAGTATTTT. Its protein is CASSQATVQREGTQYF.

This clone was recorded only once. The chain carries TRBV5-1 and TRBJ2-5; unclear D gene. This CDR3 is 14 amino acids long. CDR1 is SGHRS, CDR2 YFSETQ, per germline. V lost 2 bases and J 1 base, leaving 9 bases between the germline ends. The CDR3 DNA sequence: TGCGCCAGCAGCTTCGGCGGAATCCAAGAGACCCAGTACTTC. As protein: CASSFGGIQETQYF.

This clone has more than one count but fewer than ten. V and J are TRBV7-9 and TRBJ2-7; D is perhaps TRBD1 (5 bases). V was trimmed by 5 bases and J by 3 bases, leaving 14 bases between them. The CDR3 covers 14 residues. Germline V gene sequence: CDR1 SEHNR, CDR2 FQNEAQ (reference sequence). Here the CDR3 reads CASSHPIDSYEQYF. CDR3 DNA sequence: TGTGCCAGCAGCCACCCCATAGACAGCTACGAGCAGTACTTC.

The chain uses TRBV7-9 and TRBJ2-2; D is perhaps TRBD2 (6 bases). Deletions cut 4 bases from V and 0 bases from J, with 9 bases between. CDR3 size: 15 residues. CDR1 is SEHNR, CDR2 FQNEAQ, per germline (reference sequence). The CDR3 DNA follows: TGTGCCAGCAGCTATACTAGCCCGAACACCGGGGAGCTGTTTTTT. This encodes CASSYTSPNTGELFF.

The chain employs TRBV5-1 and TRBJ2-7, with 9 bases fitting TRBD1. J lost 4 bases, V lost 2 bases, and 7 bases had no gene match. The CDR3 is 15 amino acids. CDR1 SGHRS and CDR2 YFSETQ come from the germline V gene. This CDR3 is CASSLDGTGIYEQYF. The CDR3, as DNA: TGCGCCAGCAGCTTAGATGGGACAGGGATTTACGAGCAGTACTTC.

The rearrangement uses TRBV7-2 and TRBJ2-7; TRBD2 agrees at 9 bases. CDR3 length: 15 amino acids. The germline gives CDR1 SGHTA, CDR2 FQGNSA. Trimming cost V 4 bases and J 0 bases; bases outside gene matches: 4. CDR3 nucleotide sequence: TGTGCCAGCAGCTCCAGCGGGAGGAGCTCCTACGAGCAGTACTTC. It codes for CASSSSGRSSYEQYF.

This sequence joins TRBV4-2 and TRBJ1-2; no clear D. Deletions cut 0 bases from V and 4 bases from J, with 12 bases between. Looked up from germline, CDR1 is LGHNA and CDR2 is YNFKEQ. The CDR3 runs to 15 residues. The CDR3 reads CASSQDLTVAYGYTF. The DNA of the CDR3 is TGTGCCAGCAGCCAAGACCTGACGGTAGCCTATGGCTACACCTTC.

In this sample, this clone turned up once. J is TRBJ1-4 and V is TRBV18; D gene ambiguous. Trimming took off 3 bases at V and 5 bases at J, with 7 bases between the two ends. The germline V gene encodes CDR1 KGHSH and CDR2 LQKENI. The CDR3 sequence is 13 residues long. Written as DNA, the CDR3 is TGTGCCAGCTCACCCGGACTGAATGAAAAACTGTTTTTT. Its translation: CASSPGLNEKLFF.

V and J are TRBV29-1 and TRBJ1-1; 7 positions agree with TRBD1. V shed 7 bases and J 4 bases; nucleotides not matched to a gene: 6. Germline V gene sequence: CDR1 SQVTM, CDR2 ANQGSEA. This CDR3 spans 12 amino acids. This chain's CDR3 is CSGGGGRTEAFF. DNA of the CDR3: TGCAGCGGAGGGGGCGGTCGCACTGAAGCTTTCTTT.

This clone showed up just once. The V call is TRBV30, the J call TRBJ2-1; possibly TRBD2 for D (5 bases). The CDR3 sequence is 13 residues long. Trimming stripped 4 bases from V and 6 bases from J, with 13 bases between. Germline CDR1 and CDR2: GTSNPN and SVGIG (reference sequence). For the CDR3, the DNA is TGTGCCTGGAACCGGGATACCGGCAATGAGCAGTTCTTC. It encodes CAWNRDTGNEQFF.

The rearrangement links TRBV5-6 to TRBJ2-7; the D is unclear. This CDR3 comprises 12 residues. Germline V gene sequence: CDR1 SGHDT, CDR2 YYEEEE. V was clipped by 2 bases and J by 4 bases, with 7 bases between them. CDR3 nucleotide sequence: TGTGCCAGCAGCTTAACAACTTACGAGCAGTACTTC. Translation: CASSLTTYEQYF.

This clone was detected a few times. This chain joins TRBV7-9 and TRBJ1-5; D unclear. V lost 1 base, J lost 2 bases, and 12 bases lay in between. CDR3 length: 16 amino acids. Germline V gene sequence: CDR1 SEHNR, CDR2 FQNEAQ (reference sequence). The chain's CDR3 is CASSLVGPLGNQPQHF. The DNA of the CDR3 is TGTGCCAGCAGCTTAGTCGGACCCCTGGGCAATCAGCCCCAGCATTTT.

The chain joins TRBV2 to TRBJ1-1; D is possibly TRBD1 (6 bases). This CDR3 is 13 amino acids long. Germline CDR1 is SNHLY and CDR2 is FYNNEI. The CDR3: CALRTVSYTEAFF. As DNA, the CDR3 is TGTGCTCTTAGGACAGTTTCGTACACTGAAGCTTTCTTT.

The genes are TRBV5-1 and TRBJ1-1; D is perhaps TRBD1 (5 bases). This CDR3 region has 13 residues. With 6 bases removed from V and 2 bases from J, the gap between germline ends came to 11 bases. The germline V gene has CDR1 SGHRS and CDR2 YFSETQ. The CDR3 protein is CASTTTENTEAFF. CDR3 sequence (DNA): TGCGCCAGCACAACGACAGAAAACACTGAAGCTTTCTTT.

V and J are TRBV6-5 and TRBJ2-7; D call uncertain. This CDR3 has 15 amino acids. Trimming took 0 bases from V and 3 from J, leaving 12 bases between them. Germline V lookup: CDR1 MNHEY, CDR2 SVGAGI. CDR3 in DNA: TGTGCCAGCAGTTACTCTTGGAGTTTCGGCTACGAGCAGTACTTC. As protein: CASSYSWSFGYEQYF.

The genes are TRBV7-9 and TRBJ1-2, with 8 positions matching TRBD1. This CDR3 region has 15 residues. Germline values: CDR1 SEHNR, CDR2 FQNEAQ (reference sequence). V lost 5 bases, J lost 4 bases, and 9 bases stayed unmatched. CDR3 in amino acids: CASSTQTGDIYGYTF. The DNA for the CDR3 is TGTGCCAGCAGCACCCAGACAGGGGATATCTATGGCTACACCTTC.

This rearrangement joins TRBV5-1 to TRBJ2-1; 12 bases match TRBD2. Trimming removed 3 bases from V and 9 bases from J; junction bases left unmatched: 4. Germline V gene data show CDR1 as SGHRS and CDR2 as YFSETQ. This CDR3 has 14 residues. The CDR3 region is CASSYGLAGSEQFF. The CDR3 DNA reads as TGCGCCAGCAGCTACGGACTAGCGGGATCTGAGCAGTTCTTC.

J is TRBJ2-4 and V is TRBV4-1; D is unclear. Trimming took 2 bases from V and 0 from J, leaving 8 bases between them. This CDR3 is 15 amino acids long. Germline assignment: CDR1 MGHRA and CDR2 YSYEKL. In nucleotides, the CDR3 is TGCGCCAGCAGCCAACCGGTGAAAGCCAAAAACATTCAGTACTTC. It yields the protein CASSQPVKAKNIQYF.